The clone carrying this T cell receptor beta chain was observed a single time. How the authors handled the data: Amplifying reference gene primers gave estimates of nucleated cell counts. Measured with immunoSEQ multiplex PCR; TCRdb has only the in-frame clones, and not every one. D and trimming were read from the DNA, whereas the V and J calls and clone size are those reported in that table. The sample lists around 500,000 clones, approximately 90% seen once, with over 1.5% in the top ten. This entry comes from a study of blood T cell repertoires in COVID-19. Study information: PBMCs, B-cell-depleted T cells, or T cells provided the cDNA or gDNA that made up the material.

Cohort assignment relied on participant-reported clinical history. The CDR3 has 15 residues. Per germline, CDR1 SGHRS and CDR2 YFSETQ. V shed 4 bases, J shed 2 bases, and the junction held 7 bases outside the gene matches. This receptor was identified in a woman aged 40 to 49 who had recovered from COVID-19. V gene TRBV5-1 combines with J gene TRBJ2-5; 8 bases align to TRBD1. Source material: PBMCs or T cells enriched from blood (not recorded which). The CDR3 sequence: CASSATGGGQETQYF. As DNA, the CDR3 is TGCGCCAGCAGCGCAACAGGGGGTGGTCAAGAGACCCAGTACTTC.